Below are 13 T cell receptor beta chains sequenced from a single sample in a study. In TCRdb, the 5' RACE reads were re-called with MiXCR into one record per CDR3 protein. This table has more than 4,500 distinct CDR3 sequences, 30% to 40% appearing once. The source material was naive CD4+ T cells sorted from a lymph node. Specified subset: naive CD4+ T cells, CD4+CD45RA+CD25-. Every receptor here comes from a female donor with breast cancer.

This clonotype was detected a few times. V and J are TRBV7-8 and TRBJ2-1; D possibly corresponds to TRBD2 (7 bases). CDR1 SGHVS and CDR2 FQNEAQ come from the germline V gene. The CDR3 is 16 amino acids. Trimming left V 5 bases short and J 7 bases short, with 21 bases between. The CDR3 spells CASSPISGGAGNEQFF. Written as DNA, the CDR3 is TGTGCCAGCAGCCCCATAAGTGGGGGGGCCGGTAATGAGCAGTTCTTC.

Points on this clonotype: A much larger clonotype is one base distant, so this may be a read error. The conserved phenylalanine or tryptophan normally closing the CDR3 is absent here, so this likely arose from a read error. The V and J genes are TRBV12-3 or TRBV12-4 and TRBJ2-5, with D unclear. CDR3 length: 13 amino acids. The ends were cut back, 4 bases at V and 0 bases at J, with 6 bases in the middle. CDR3 amino acids: CASSSDNQETQYI. Here the CDR3 DNA reads TGTGCCAGCAGTTCAGATAACCAAGAGACCCAGTACATC.

Concerning this clonotype itself: This may arise from a read error, as a much more abundant clone is one base away. The chain recombines TRBV6-5 with TRBJ1-1; no clear D. This CDR3 is 12 amino acids long. Germline V lookup: CDR1 MNHEY, CDR2 SVGAGI. Trimming pared 6 bases from V and 7 bases from J, leaving 12 bases between. CDR3 sequence: CASSSYGLEAFF. Written as DNA, the CDR3 is TGTGCCAGCAGCTCGTACGGGCTTGAAGCTTTCTTT.

Within the sample, this clonotype is medium-sized. V gene TRBV18 combines with J gene TRBJ1-2, with a weak D call TRBD1 (5 bases). Germline V gene lookup returns CDR1 KGHSH and CDR2 LQKENI. Trimming removed 1 base at V and 8 bases at J, with 11 bases between. This CDR3 has 13 amino acids. In nucleotides, the CDR3 is TGTGCCAGCTCACCACAAGGGGTAGGAGGCTACACCTTC. The encoded protein is CASSPQGVGGYTF.

This clonotype was observed a handful of times. The J gene is TRBJ2-1, the V gene TRBV20-1; D is undetermined. The CDR3 totals 14 residues. V lost 3 bases and J 0 bases, leaving 9 bases between the germline ends. Looked up from germline, CDR1 is DFQATT and CDR2 is SNEGSKA (reference sequence). The CDR3 loop reads CSARDLRSYNEQFF. CDR3 coding DNA: TGCAGTGCTAGGGACCTCCGCTCCTACAATGAGCAGTTCTTC.

This clonotype was recorded a few times. This chain joins TRBV30 and TRBJ1-1; the D is unclear. The CDR3 spans 12 residues. Germline CDR1 GTSNPN, CDR2 SVGIG (reference sequence). Trimming cost V 5 bases and J 0 bases, with 7 bases left between them. The CDR3 nucleotides are TGTGCCTGGGCAATGCTGAACACTGAAGCTTTCTTT. Protein: CAWAMLNTEAFF.

By its share, this clonotype is medium-sized. The chain carries TRBV5-5 and TRBJ1-2, with D hard to call. The CDR3 runs to 13 residues. Germline V lookup: CDR1 SGHKS, CDR2 YYEKEE (reference sequence). V shed 0 bases and J shed 2 bases, with 5 bases lying between them. The CDR3 nucleotides read TGTGCCAGCAGCTTGGTAGGGAACTATGGCTACACCTTC. This gives the protein CASSLVGNYGYTF. Full variable domain (missing parts from reference TRBV5-5 and TRBJ1-2): DAGVTQSPTHLIKTRGQQVTLRCSPISGHKSVSWYQQVLGQGPQFIFQYYEKEERGRGNFPDRFSARQFPNYSSELNVNALLLGDSALYLCASSLVGNYGYTFGSGTRLTVV.

Only a few counts were recorded for this clonotype. The chain combines TRBV25-1 with TRBJ2-3; D unresolved. Germline lookup yields CDR1 MGHDK and CDR2 SYGVNS. The CDR3 runs 11 residues. V lost 8 bases and J lost 9, with 12 bases in between. The CDR3 loop reads CASGSGITQYF. The CDR3 DNA follows: TGTGCCAGCGGAAGTGGTATAACGCAGTATTTT.

Within the sample, this clonotype is medium-sized. The chain joins TRBV4-2 to TRBJ1-4, with D unresolved. This CDR3 contains 15 residues. Germline V gives CDR1 LGHNA, CDR2 YNFKEQ. V was cut by 1 base and J by 1 base, with 7 bases left in between. The CDR3 sequence is CASSQADGTNEKLFF. In DNA, the CDR3 is TGTGCCAGCAGCCAAGCTGACGGAACTAATGAAAAACTGTTTTTT.

Note on this clonotype: At one end, the junction sequence differs from germline, possibly due to a read error. This chain joins TRBV20-1 and TRBJ1-6, with 10 bases fitting TRBD1. CDR3 size: 12 residues. Germline CDR1 reads DFQATT; CDR2 reads SNEGSKA (reference sequence). CDR3 sequence: CSLTGGVPPLHF. The DNA of the CDR3 is TGCAGTTTGACAGGGGGCGTACCACCCCTCCACTTC.

This clonotype was seen only a few times. The chain links TRBV28 to TRBJ1-1; D ambiguous. The germline CDR1 and CDR2 sequences are MDHEN and SYDVKM. Trimming stripped 3 bases from V and 1 base from J, with 6 bases between. The CDR3 spans 13 residues. CDR3 coding DNA: TGTGCCAGCAGTTTGGGCGGGAACACTGAAGCTTTCTTT. It encodes CASSLGGNTEAFF.

The rearrangement joins TRBV4-3 to TRBJ1-6; 10 bases align to TRBD1. The V and J ends lost 0 bases and 7 bases, in that order; junction bases with no gene match: 15. This CDR3 comprises 20 residues. Germline values: CDR1 LGHNA, CDR2 YSLEER. CDR3: CASSQDRHSGTGVGNSPLHF. The CDR3 region has the DNA TGCGCCAGCAGCCAAGATCGGCACTCAGGGACAGGGGTGGGGAATTCACCCCTCCACTTT.

By proportion, this clonotype is medium-sized. The chain is built from TRBV7-3 and TRBJ1-1; D unclear. Per germline, CDR1 SGHTA and CDR2 FQGTGA. The CDR3 totals 11 residues. V was cut by 3 bases and J by 5 bases, with 4 bases left in between. CDR3 DNA: TGTGCCAGCAGCTTTAGGACTGAAGCTTTCTTT. This translates into CASSFRTEAFF.